Shown below are 10 T cell receptor beta chains from a single sample sequenced in a study of beta chain features in type 1 diabetes. Reverse transcription of all isolated RNA meant that expressed TCRB transcripts were sequenced. The assay was immunoSEQ multiplex PCR, and TCRdb's table has in-frame clones only and misses some. The repertoire consists of 600,000 to 650,000 clones, with around a sixth occurring once and the leading ten covering 0.07% to 0.095%. The sample consisted of naive CD4+ T cells from blood. The receptors shown here come from a man younger than 35 in good health.

This clone was counted between two and nine times. The rearrangement links TRBV7-3 to TRBJ2-1; D not resolved. CDR3 length equals 12 residues. Germline V lookup: CDR1 SGHTA, CDR2 FQGTGA. V lost 2 bases, J lost 3 bases, and 2 bases lay in between. Written as DNA, the CDR3 is TGTGCCAGCAGCTTATTCTACAATGAGCAGTTCTTC. Translating it yields CASSLFYNEQFF.

Of note for this clone: Other nucleotide sequences from this sample produce the same CDR3. The rearrangement uses TRBV29-1 and TRBJ1-1; TRBD1 might be the D (5 bases). V lost 3 bases and J lost 3, with 8 bases in between. Germline loops: CDR1 SQVTM, CDR2 ANQGSEA. The CDR3 loop spans 12 amino acids. CDR3 DNA: TGCAGCGTTGATCGGGGGGACACTGAAGCTTTCTTT. Protein sequence: CSVDRGDTEAFF.

The chain combines TRBV7-9 with TRBJ2-5; D perhaps matches TRBD2 (6 bases). CDR3 size: 12 residues. V was cut by 0 bases and J by 11 bases, with 10 bases left in between. Germline V gene lookup returns CDR1 SEHNR and CDR2 FQNEAQ (reference sequence). This CDR3 reads CASSLARGIQYF. The CDR3 coding sequence is TGTGCCAGCAGCTTAGCGCGCGGGATTCAGTACTTC. Full variable domain (missing parts from reference TRBV7-9 and TRBJ2-5): DTGVSQNPRHKITKRGQNVTFRCDPISEHNRLYWYRQTLGQGPEFLTYFQNEAQLEKSRLLSDRFSAERPKGSFSTLEIQRTEQGDSAMYLCASSLARGIQYFGPGTRLLVL.

The chain recombines TRBV28 with TRBJ1-6; D is perhaps TRBD1 (5 bases). Deletions cut 5 bases from V and 6 bases from J, with 17 bases between. CDR1 is MDHEN and CDR2 is SYDVKM in the germline V gene. The CDR3 is 16 amino acids. CDR3 in amino acids: CASSPHPGRTNSPLHF. The CDR3 DNA follows: TGTGCCAGCAGTCCACACCCGGGGCGGACTAATTCACCCCTCCACTTT.

The genes are TRBV9 and TRBJ2-1, with D possibly TRBD2 on 5 matching bases. This CDR3 spans 12 amino acids. CDR1 is SGDLS, CDR2 YYNGEE, per germline. Trimming pared 3 bases from V and 7 bases from J, leaving 8 bases between. CDR3 loop: CASSGTFNEQFF. The CDR3 DNA reads TGTGCCAGCAGCGGGACTTTTAATGAGCAGTTCTTC.

This clone showed up just a few times. This chain connects TRBV13 to TRBJ2-5; the match to TRBD2 covers 8 bases. The germline V gene encodes CDR1 PRHDT and CDR2 FYEKMQ (reference sequence). The CDR3 sequence is 17 residues long. V gave up 3 bases and J gave up 2 bases; unmatched junction bases: 11. The CDR3 DNA sequence: TGTGCCAGCAGCTTCTCTGGCGGGGCTAGCGGGCAAGAGACCCAGTACTTC. It encodes CASSFSGGASGQETQYF.

This clone was found a few times. The chain combines TRBV15 with TRBJ2-3, with TRBD1 as a possible D gene (6 bases). From germline, CDR1 is LNHNV and CDR2 YYDKDF (reference sequence). The CDR3 runs 15 residues. Trimming shortened V by 4 bases and J by 5 bases, and 16 bases separated the two germline ends. The CDR3, as DNA: TGTGCCACCAGCAAGGCCAGCAGGGGTGTAGATACGCAGTATTTT. This gives the protein CATSKASRGVDTQYF.

The chain is built from TRBV7-2 and TRBJ2-7; TRBD1 matches 7 bases. V shed 3 bases, J shed 2 bases, and the junction held 7 bases outside the gene matches. Germline CDR1 reads SGHTA; CDR2 reads FQGNSA. The CDR3 runs to 15 residues. CDR3 amino acids: CASSFRDREPYEQYF. CDR3 nucleotides: TGTGCCAGCAGCTTCCGGGACAGAGAACCCTACGAGCAGTACTTC.

CDR3 sequence: CASSLEAHSNQPQHF. CDR3 DNA sequence: TGTGCCAGCAGTTTGGAGGCCCATAGCAATCAGCCCCAGCATTTT. V gene TRBV27 combines with J gene TRBJ1-5; no firm D call. The V end was cut by 3 bases, the J end by 0 bases, with 9 bases between. In germline, CDR1 is MNHEY, CDR2 SMNVEV (reference sequence). The CDR3 loop spans 15 amino acids.

This chain joins TRBV7-2 and TRBJ1-1; 7 bases agree with TRBD1. The CDR3 consists of 15 residues. After removal of 6 bases from V and 2 bases from J, the junction contained 9 bases not matched to a gene. In germline, CDR1 is SGHTA, CDR2 FQGNSA. CDR3 sequence: CASRIGQVGNTEAFF. The CDR3 coding sequence is TGTGCCAGCAGGATCGGACAGGTTGGAAACACTGAAGCTTTCTTT.